These 24 T cell receptor beta chains share one sample of origin, sequenced in a study of CD8+CD57+ T cells in acquired aplastic anemia. Researchers used genomic DNA as the template to profile TCR beta VDJ and CDR3. TCRdb re-called the reads with MiXCR, one entry per CDR3 protein. The table shows around 190,000 distinct CDR3 sequences, with less than 65% occurring only once. The sample consisted of sorted CD4+, CD8+, or CD8+CD57+ T cells (not recorded which) from PBMCs. The receptors were gathered from a human donor in good health, serving as a control.

The rearrangement uses TRBV2 and TRBJ2-3; TRBD2 aligns across 8 bases. The CDR3 is 13 residues long. Germline V gene sequence: CDR1 SNHLY, CDR2 FYNNEI. V dropped 5 bases and J dropped 5; count of bases not matched to a gene: 3. The DNA of the CDR3 is TGTGCCAGCAGTAGCGGGGGCGTAGATACGCAGTATTTT. Amino acids: CASSSGGVDTQYF.

This clonotype appeared once. The chain links TRBV5-1 to TRBJ1-6; 8 bases agree with TRBD1. V dropped 2 bases and J dropped 5; count of bases not matched to a gene: 6. Germline V CDR1 and CDR2: SGHRS, YFSETQ. This CDR3 region has 16 residues. The CDR3 bases are TGCGCCAGCAGCTTCGCAGGGGGCACAGATAATTCACCCCTCCACTTT. Translated: CASSFAGGTDNSPLHF.

The chain has TRBV10-2 and TRBJ2-7, with D perhaps matching TRBD2 (7 bases). Trimming removed 4 bases at V and 4 bases at J, with 11 bases between. Germline CDR1 reads WSHSY; CDR2 reads SAAADI. This CDR3 is 13 amino acids long. The CDR3 DNA is TGCGCCAGCAGTGCGGGGGGCGGGTACGAGCAGTACTTC. Translation: CASSAGGGYEQYF.

The chain couples TRBV19 to TRBJ1-1; 8 positions match TRBD1. This CDR3 has 17 amino acids. The V gene's germline CDR1 is LNHDA and CDR2 SQIVND (reference sequence). V trimming: 4 bases; J trimming: 2 bases; junction bases outside the gene matches: 12. Here the CDR3 DNA reads TGTGCCAGTAGTAGATCCCTCGGGACAGGAGCCAACACTGAAGCTTTCTTT. Encoded protein: CASSRSLGTGANTEAFF.

A word on this clonotype: A single base separates this from a much larger clone, so it may be a read error. V gene TRBV2 combines with J gene TRBJ1-5, with D perhaps matching TRBD1 (6 bases). CDR3 length equals 15 residues. Per germline, CDR1 SNHLY and CDR2 FYNNEI. V lost 7 bases and J 5 bases, leaving 18 bases between the germline ends. CDR3 bases: TGTGCCAGCAAAATATTCCGGGACACCGATCAGCCCCAGCATTTT. Amino acid sequence: CASKIFRDTDQPQHF.

This clonotype was picked up many times. The rearrangement joins TRBV20-1 to TRBJ2-1; D might be TRBD1 (6 bases). Trimming pared 5 bases from V and 2 bases from J, leaving 16 bases between. Germline CDR1 and CDR2: DFQATT and SNEGSKA (reference sequence). The CDR3 has 15 amino acids. CDR3: CSARHRDKAYNEQFF. DNA for the CDR3: TGCAGTGCTCGTCACCGGGACAAGGCCTACAATGAGCAGTTCTTC.

The table lists this clonotype with many counts. The chain links TRBV6-1 to TRBJ1-6; D unclear. V was shortened by 2 bases and J by 8 bases, with 13 bases between the two germline ends. Germline values: CDR1 MNHNS, CDR2 SASEGT. CDR3 length: 15 residues. The CDR3 nucleotides read TGTGCCAGCAGTGAACAGCGCCGCGATGATTCACCCCTCCACTTT. Its translation: CASSEQRRDDSPLHF.

The chain recombines TRBV7-2 with TRBJ1-5, with TRBD1 identical over 7 bases. The ends lost 8 bases at V and 4 bases at J; junction bases unmatched: 17. This CDR3 comprises 17 residues. Germline lookup yields CDR1 SGHTA and CDR2 FQGNSA. The CDR3 is CASSPNPQGLSNQPQHF. The CDR3 DNA is TGTGCCAGCTCACCAAATCCACAGGGGTTATCTAATCAGCCCCAGCATTTT.

In regard to this clonotype: Germline and junction disagree at one end, which may indicate a read error. The J gene is TRBJ1-5, the V gene TRBV25-1; D gene uncertain. Germline-derived CDR1 and CDR2 are MGHDK and SYGVNS. There are 15 residues in the CDR3. CDR3 bases: TGCGCCAGCAGCCAAGGTCTGTATAGCAATCAGCCCCAGCATTTT. Amino acids: CASSQGLYSNQPQHF.

The chain couples TRBV19 to TRBJ2-3; D perhaps matches TRBD2 (5 bases). V was trimmed by 11 bases and J by 1 base, leaving 16 bases between them. This CDR3 is 14 amino acids long. CDR1 and CDR2 from the germline V gene are LNHDA and SQIVND (reference sequence). The CDR3 region has the DNA TGTGCCTCCAGGAGGATAGGTGGCACAGATACGCAGTATTTT. Translated, it gives CASRRIGGTDTQYF.

This clonotype was recorded at least ten times. The chain is built from TRBV5-1 and TRBJ1-6; D ambiguous. The CDR3 consists of 15 residues. V was shortened by 4 bases and J by 3 bases, with 11 bases between the two germline ends. Per the germline V gene, CDR1 is SGHRS and CDR2 is YFSETQ. CDR3 loop: CASSQEQYYNSPLHF. Written as DNA, the CDR3 is TGCGCCAGCAGCCAGGAACAGTACTATAATTCACCCCTCCACTTT.

V usage is TRBV19 and J usage is TRBJ2-1; 10 nucleotides align to TRBD2. Unmatched junction bases numbered 4, after V lost 3 bases and J lost 2 bases. The CDR3 has 16 residues. CDR1 LNHDA and CDR2 SQIVND come from the germline V gene (reference sequence). The chain's CDR3 is CASSIGAGGPYNEQFF. CDR3 nucleotides: TGTGCCAGTAGTATTGGAGCGGGAGGGCCCTACAATGAGCAGTTCTTC.

The chain combines TRBV10-3 with TRBJ2-3; the match to TRBD2 covers 11 bases. With 6 bases clipped from V and 5 bases from J, the junction kept 4 bases outside the gene matches. The CDR3 totals 14 residues. Germline values: CDR1 ENHRY, CDR2 SYGVKD. The CDR3 nucleotides are TGTGCCATCAGCCAAGGGACTAGCGGAGATACGCAGTATTTT. This sequence encodes CAISQGTSGDTQYF.

There are many counts of this clonotype. V is TRBV6-6 and J is TRBJ1-2; 8 bases map to TRBD1. Germline values: CDR1 MNHNY, CDR2 SVGAGI (reference sequence). V lost 5 bases and J lost 4; bases outside the gene matches: 15. This CDR3 spans 17 amino acids. The CDR3 sequence: CASSRGTGGDGLYGYTF. The CDR3 nucleotides read TGTGCCAGCAGTCGGGGGACAGGTGGGGACGGACTCTATGGCTACACCTTC.

The V and J genes are TRBV7-9 and TRBJ2-2; 7 bases align to TRBD1. V was pared by 8 bases and J by 5 bases, with 5 bases of the junction left unmatched. The germline CDR1 and CDR2 sequences are SEHNR and FQNEAQ (reference sequence). The CDR3 contains 13 residues. CDR3 nucleotides: TGTGCCAGCGCTAACAGGGGAACCGGGGAGCTGTTTTTT. It codes for CASANRGTGELFF.

The chain recombines TRBV6-6 with TRBJ1-2; no firm D call. This CDR3 has 12 residues. Trimming cost V 2 bases and J 6 bases, with 7 bases left between them. Germline CDR1 is MNHNY and CDR2 is SVGAGI (reference sequence). The CDR3 DNA follows: TGTGCCAGCAGTTACACAGTGGATGGCTACACCTTC. This sequence encodes CASSYTVDGYTF.

The chain has TRBV19 and TRBJ2-7, with 7 bases aligning to TRBD1. CDR1 and CDR2 (germline): LNHDA, SQIVND (reference sequence). The CDR3 runs 14 residues. Trimming cost V 6 bases and J 0 bases; bases outside gene matches: 5. In DNA form, the CDR3 reads TGTGCCAGTAGCGTAGGGGACAGCTCCTACGAGCAGTACTTC. It codes for CASSVGDSSYEQYF.

The rearrangement links TRBV15 to TRBJ2-1; no clear D gene. The V and J ends lost 0 bases and 7 bases respectively, with 4 bases between them. Germline lookup yields CDR1 LNHNV and CDR2 YYDKDF (reference sequence). There are 12 residues in the CDR3. The CDR3 nucleotides read TGTGCCACCAGCAGAGAAGGGAATGAGCAGTTCTTC. Translation: CATSREGNEQFF.

The J gene is TRBJ1-1, the V gene TRBV7-8; 9 bases fit TRBD1. Germline CDR1 and CDR2: SGHVS and FQNEAQ. Losses at the gene ends were 0 bases for V and 2 bases for J; bases not matched to a gene: 7. CDR3 length: 17 amino acids. The CDR3 DNA follows: TGTGCCAGCAGCTTAGCCGGGACAGGGAGCCCAAACACTGAAGCTTTCTTT. As protein: CASSLAGTGSPNTEAFF. The full variable domain, in which reference TRBV7-8 and TRBJ1-1 provide the parts outside the CDR3, is GAGVSQSPRYKVAKRGQDVALRCDPISGHVSLFWYQQALGQGPEFLTYFQNEAQLDKSGLPSDRFFAERPEGSVSTLKIQRTQQEDSAVYLCASSLAGTGSPNTEAFFGQGTRLTVV.

The chain is built from TRBV6-5 and TRBJ1-1; the D is unclear. This CDR3 region has 13 residues. The germline V and J ends were trimmed by 0 bases and 3 bases, with 5 bases remaining between them. CDR1 MNHEY and CDR2 SVGAGI come from the germline V gene. CDR3 bases: TGTGCCAGCAGTTACTCGCGTCACACTGAAGCTTTCTTT. The encoded protein is CASSYSRHTEAFF.

The chain recombines TRBV6-5 with TRBJ1-1, with unresolved D. The CDR3 length is 14 residues. Trimming removed 5 bases from V and 0 bases from J, with 10 bases in between. Germline V gene data show CDR1 as MNHEY and CDR2 as SVGAGI. The CDR3 sequence: CASSQTSMNTEAFF. The CDR3 DNA reads as TGTGCCAGCAGTCAGACATCGATGAACACTGAAGCTTTCTTT.

The genes are TRBV12-3 or TRBV12-4 and TRBJ1-4, with D possibly TRBD1 on 6 matching bases. The CDR3 runs 15 residues. Trimming removed 8 bases from V and 8 bases from J, with 21 bases in between. The CDR3 DNA follows: TGTGCCAGCGGTAAGAAGGGCAGGGGTGGGGAAAAACTGTTTTTT. Protein sequence: CASGKKGRGGEKLFF.

This clonotype was observed at least ten times. The chain recombines TRBV25-1 with TRBJ2-3; TRBD2 matches at 8 bases. Germline V CDR1 and CDR2: MGHDK, SYGVNS. With V trimmed by 2 bases and J by 1 base, 5 bases remained unmatched. The CDR3 runs 16 residues. The CDR3 loop reads CASSERSGGRTDTQYF. CDR3 DNA sequence: TGTGCCAGCAGTGAACGGAGCGGGGGCCGCACAGATACGCAGTATTTT.

The chain recombines TRBV9 with TRBJ2-5; 10 positions agree with TRBD1. The V segment lost 0 bases and the J segment 5 bases; nucleotides outside the gene matches: 4. The CDR3 sequence is 15 residues long. Germline loops: CDR1 SGDLS, CDR2 YYNGEE. The chain's CDR3 is CASSVGQGAGETQYF. CDR3 DNA: TGTGCCAGCAGCGTAGGACAGGGGGCTGGGGAGACCCAGTACTTC. Full variable domain (outside the CDR3, taken from reference TRBV9 and TRBJ2-5): DSGVTQTPKHLITATGQRVTLRCSPRSGDLSVYWYQQSLDQGLQFLIQYYNGEERAKGNILERFSAQQFPDLHSELNLSSLELGDSALYFCASSVGQGAGETQYFGPGTRLLVL.